This TCR beta chain was sequenced in a study of shared clonotypes between healthy human individuals. Whole-study context: Three plates were used per donor for CD4 naive, three for CD4 memory, two for CD8 naive and one for CD8 memory. Study results and limitations: Rarefaction demonstrated incomplete sorted-subset sequencing despite large depth. Blood was the only sampled material, and tissue repertoires likely differ.

Terminally differentiated effector memory CD45RA+ cells were excluded by CCR7 positive selection of CD45RO-negative cells. Replicate sorted-subset PCRs were loaded with 150 to 250 ng DNA, 25,000 to 30,000 T cell genomes. Repertoires were generated with immunoSEQ multiplex PCR, while TCRdb's copy carries only in-frame clones and drops some. The sample records about 2.1 million clones, around 93% being singletons. Concerning this clone itself: Its matching antigen is unknown.

Sequences were obtained from naive CD8+ T cells from PBMCs. This TCR was recovered from a man between 18 and 35 years old in good health. Some clones in this sample may be carry-over from other donors' samples.

The CDR3 is CASSLWGPKGTGELFF. Here the CDR3 DNA reads TGTGCCAGCAGCTTATGGGGCCCTAAGGGGACCGGGGAGCTGTTTTTT. This sequence joins TRBV7-8 and TRBJ2-2; a weak D match, TRBD1 (5 bases). CDR1 is SGHVS and CDR2 is FQNEAQ in the germline V gene. CDR3 size: 16 residues. V was pared by 2 bases and J by 5 bases, with 15 bases between.